The clone carrying this TCR beta chain appeared a few times. PCR used 60 Vbeta primers and 13 Jbeta primers. Sequencing used immunoSEQ multiplex PCR; TCRdb keeps in-frame clones, though not all of them. The sample carries about 170,000 clones, 79% recorded once. The data originate from a study of cytomegalovirus exposure and HLA in healthy donors. Across the study: Of all 400 or so donors who were genotyped, roughly 81% belonged to the Caucasian-associated ancestry cluster.

This receptor was identified in a woman in her 50s in good health and CMV-seronegative. The sample taken for sequencing was PBMCs.

CDR3 amino acids: CASSLGTSGVAGIETQYF. In nucleotides, the CDR3 is TGTGCCAGCAGCCTAGGGACTAGCGGGGTGGCAGGGATTGAGACCCAGTACTTC. The V call is TRBV4-2, the J call TRBJ2-5; the match to TRBD2 covers 13 bases. The CDR3 is 18 residues long. CDR1 LGHNA and CDR2 YNFKEQ come from the germline V gene. The ends lost 4 bases at V and 5 bases at J; junction bases unmatched: 13.